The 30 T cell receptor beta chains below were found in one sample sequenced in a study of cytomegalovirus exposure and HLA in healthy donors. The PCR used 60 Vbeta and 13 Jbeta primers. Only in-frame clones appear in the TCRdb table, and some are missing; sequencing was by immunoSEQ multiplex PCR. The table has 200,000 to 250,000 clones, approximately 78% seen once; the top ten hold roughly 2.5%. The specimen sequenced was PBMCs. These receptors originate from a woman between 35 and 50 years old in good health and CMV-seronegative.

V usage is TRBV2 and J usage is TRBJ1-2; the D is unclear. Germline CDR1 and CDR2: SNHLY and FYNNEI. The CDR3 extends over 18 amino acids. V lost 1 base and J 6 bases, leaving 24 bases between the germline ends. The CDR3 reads CASSEVGLGLQNFHGYTF. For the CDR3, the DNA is TGTGCCAGCAGTGAAGTAGGCCTTGGACTCCAGAACTTCCATGGCTACACCTTC.

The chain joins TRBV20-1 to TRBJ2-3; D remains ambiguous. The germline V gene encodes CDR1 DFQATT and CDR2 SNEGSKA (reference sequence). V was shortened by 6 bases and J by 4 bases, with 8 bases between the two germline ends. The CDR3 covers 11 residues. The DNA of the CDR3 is TGCAGTGCCCCCCAGGCAGATACGCAGTATTTT. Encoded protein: CSAPQADTQYF.

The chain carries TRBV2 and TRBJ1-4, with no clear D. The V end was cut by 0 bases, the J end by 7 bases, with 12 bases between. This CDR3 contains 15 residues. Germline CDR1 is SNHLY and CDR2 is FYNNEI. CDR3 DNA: TGTGCCAGCAGTGAAGCGTCGGGGATACTTGAAAAACTGTTTTTT. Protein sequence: CASSEASGILEKLFF.

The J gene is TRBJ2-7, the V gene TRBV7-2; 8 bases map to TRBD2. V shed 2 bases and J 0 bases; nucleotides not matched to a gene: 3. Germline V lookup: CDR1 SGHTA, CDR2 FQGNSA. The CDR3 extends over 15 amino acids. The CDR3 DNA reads TGTGCCAGCAGCTTATGGAGCGGGAGCTCCTACGAGCAGTACTTC. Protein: CASSLWSGSSYEQYF.

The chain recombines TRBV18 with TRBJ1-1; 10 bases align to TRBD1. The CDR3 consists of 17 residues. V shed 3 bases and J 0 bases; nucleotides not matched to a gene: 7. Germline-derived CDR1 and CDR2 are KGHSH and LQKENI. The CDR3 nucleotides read TGTGCCAGCTCACCTTTAGGGACAGGGGAATTGAACACTGAAGCTTTCTTT. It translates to CASSPLGTGELNTEAFF.

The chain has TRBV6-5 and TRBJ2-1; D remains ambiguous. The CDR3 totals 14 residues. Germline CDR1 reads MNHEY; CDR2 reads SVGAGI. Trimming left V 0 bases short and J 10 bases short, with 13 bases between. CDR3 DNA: TGTGCCAGCAGTTACTCGAGGAAACGGCCCGAGCAGTTCTTC. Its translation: CASSYSRKRPEQFF.

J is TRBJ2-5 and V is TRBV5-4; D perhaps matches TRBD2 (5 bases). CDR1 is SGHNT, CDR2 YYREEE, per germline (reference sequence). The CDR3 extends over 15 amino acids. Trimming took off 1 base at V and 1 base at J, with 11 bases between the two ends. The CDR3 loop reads CASSLFWRVQETQYF. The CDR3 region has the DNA TGTGCCAGCAGCTTGTTCTGGCGGGTCCAAGAGACCCAGTACTTC.

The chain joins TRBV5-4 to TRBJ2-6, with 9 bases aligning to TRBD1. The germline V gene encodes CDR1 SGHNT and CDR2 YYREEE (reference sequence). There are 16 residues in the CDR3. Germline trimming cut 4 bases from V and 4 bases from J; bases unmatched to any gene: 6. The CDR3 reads CASSQGQGAGANVLTF. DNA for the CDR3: TGTGCCAGCAGCCAGGGACAGGGAGCCGGGGCCAACGTCCTGACTTTC.

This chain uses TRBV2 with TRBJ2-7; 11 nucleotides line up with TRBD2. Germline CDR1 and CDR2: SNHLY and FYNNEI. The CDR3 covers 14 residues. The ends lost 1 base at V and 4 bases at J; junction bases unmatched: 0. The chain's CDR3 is CASSEGTSGYEQYF. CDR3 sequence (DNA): TGTGCCAGCAGTGAAGGGACTAGCGGGTACGAGCAGTACTTC. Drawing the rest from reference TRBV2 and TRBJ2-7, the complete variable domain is EPEVTQTPSHQVTQMGQEVILRCVPISNHLYFYWYRQILGQKVEFLVSFYNNEISEKSEIFDDQFSVERPDGSNFTLKIRSTKLEDSAMYFCASSEGTSGYEQYFGPGTRLTVT.

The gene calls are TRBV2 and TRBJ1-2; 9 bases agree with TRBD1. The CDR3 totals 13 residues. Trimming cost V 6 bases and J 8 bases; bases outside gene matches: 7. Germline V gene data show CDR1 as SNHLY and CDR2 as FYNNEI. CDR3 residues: CASSEQGARGYTF. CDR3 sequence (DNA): TGTGCCAGCAGCGAACAGGGGGCGCGGGGCTACACCTTC. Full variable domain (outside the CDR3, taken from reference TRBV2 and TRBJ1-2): EPEVTQTPSHQVTQMGQEVILRCVPISNHLYFYWYRQILGQKVEFLVSFYNNEISEKSEIFDDQFSVERPDGSNFTLKIRSTKLEDSAMYFCASSEQGARGYTFGSGTRLTVV.

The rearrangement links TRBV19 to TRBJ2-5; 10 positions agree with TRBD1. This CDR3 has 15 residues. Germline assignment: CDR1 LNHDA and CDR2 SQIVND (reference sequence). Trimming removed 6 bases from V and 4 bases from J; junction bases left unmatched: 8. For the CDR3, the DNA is TGTGCCAGTAGCCCTGGGACAGGGGCCGGAGAGACCCAGTACTTC. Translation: CASSPGTGAGETQYF.

The CDR3 reads CASSIGQGGYQPQHF. The CDR3 coding sequence is TGTGCCAGTAGTATCGGACAGGGCGGCTATCAGCCCCAGCATTTT. This chain links TRBV19 with TRBJ1-5, with TRBD1 identical over 8 bases. CDR1 is LNHDA, CDR2 SQIVND, per germline (reference sequence). This CDR3 has 15 residues. V lost 3 bases to trimming and J lost 5 bases; unmatched junction nucleotides: 6.

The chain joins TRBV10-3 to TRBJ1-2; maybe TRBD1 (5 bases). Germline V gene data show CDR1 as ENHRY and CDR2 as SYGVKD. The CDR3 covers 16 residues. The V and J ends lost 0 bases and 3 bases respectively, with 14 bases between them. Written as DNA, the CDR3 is TGTGCCATCAGTGAGTCGCGGGGAGGAGGGGACTATGGCTACACCTTC. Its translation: CAISESRGGGDYGYTF.

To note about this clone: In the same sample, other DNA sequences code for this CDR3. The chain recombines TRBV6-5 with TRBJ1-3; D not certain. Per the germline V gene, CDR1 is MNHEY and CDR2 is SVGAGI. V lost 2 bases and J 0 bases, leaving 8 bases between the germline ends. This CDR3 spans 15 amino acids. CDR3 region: CASSYEGGSGNTIYF. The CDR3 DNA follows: TGTGCCAGCAGTTACGAGGGAGGCTCTGGAAACACCATATATTTT.

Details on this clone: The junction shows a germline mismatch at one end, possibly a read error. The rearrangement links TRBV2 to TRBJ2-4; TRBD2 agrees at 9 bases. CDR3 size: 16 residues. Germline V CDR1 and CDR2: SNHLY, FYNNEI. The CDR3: CAGSEGLAGAKNIQYF. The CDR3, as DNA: TGTGCCGGCAGTGAGGGACTAGCAGGGGCCAAAAACATTCAGTACTTC.

CDR3 coding DNA: TGCGCCAGCAGCTGGACTGCGGGCGGAGTGAACACTGAAGCTTTCTTT. Translated, it gives CASSWTAGGVNTEAFF. V and J are TRBV5-1 and TRBJ1-1; D gene unclear. CDR1 and CDR2 from the germline V gene are SGHRS and YFSETQ. The CDR3 has 16 amino acids. V dropped 3 bases and J dropped 0 bases, with 15 bases sitting between them.

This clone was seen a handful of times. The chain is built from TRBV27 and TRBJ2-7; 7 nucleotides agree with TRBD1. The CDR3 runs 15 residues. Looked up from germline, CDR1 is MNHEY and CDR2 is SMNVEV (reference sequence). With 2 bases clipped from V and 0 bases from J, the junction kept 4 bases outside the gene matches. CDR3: CASSLPGTVSYEQYF. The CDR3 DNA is TGTGCCAGCAGTTTACCCGGGACAGTCTCCTACGAGCAGTACTTC.

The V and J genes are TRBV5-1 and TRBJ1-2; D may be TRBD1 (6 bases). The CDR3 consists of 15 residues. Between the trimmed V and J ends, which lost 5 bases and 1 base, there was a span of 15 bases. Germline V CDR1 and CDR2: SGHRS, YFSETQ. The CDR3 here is CASRPSGHFNYGYTF. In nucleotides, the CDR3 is TGCGCCAGCAGGCCTTCGGGACACTTTAACTATGGCTACACCTTC.

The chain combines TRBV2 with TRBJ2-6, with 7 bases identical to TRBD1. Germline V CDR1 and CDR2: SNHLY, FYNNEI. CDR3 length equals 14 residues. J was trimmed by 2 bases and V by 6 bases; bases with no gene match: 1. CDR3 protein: CASRQGAGANVLTF. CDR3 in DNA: TGTGCCAGCAGGCAGGGGGCTGGGGCCAACGTCCTGACTTTC. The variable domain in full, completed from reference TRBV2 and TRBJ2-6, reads EPEVTQTPSHQVTQMGQEVILRCVPISNHLYFYWYRQILGQKVEFLVSFYNNEISEKSEIFDDQFSVERPDGSNFTLKIRSTKLEDSAMYFCASRQGAGANVLTFGAGSRLTVL.

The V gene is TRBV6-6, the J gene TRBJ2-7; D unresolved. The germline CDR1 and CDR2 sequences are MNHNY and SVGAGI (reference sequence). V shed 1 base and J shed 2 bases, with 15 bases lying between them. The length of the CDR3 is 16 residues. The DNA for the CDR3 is TGTGCCAGCAGTTACTGGGTTTCGGAGAGAGCCTACGAGCAGTACTTC. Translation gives CASSYWVSERAYEQYF.

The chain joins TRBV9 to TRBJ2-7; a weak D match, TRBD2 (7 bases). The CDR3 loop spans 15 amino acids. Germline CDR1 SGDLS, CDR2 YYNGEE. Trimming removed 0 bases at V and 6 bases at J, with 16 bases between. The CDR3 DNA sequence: TGTGCCAGCAGCGTAGGGGCGGGGGCTTCGTTCGAGCAGTACTTC. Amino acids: CASSVGAGASFEQYF.

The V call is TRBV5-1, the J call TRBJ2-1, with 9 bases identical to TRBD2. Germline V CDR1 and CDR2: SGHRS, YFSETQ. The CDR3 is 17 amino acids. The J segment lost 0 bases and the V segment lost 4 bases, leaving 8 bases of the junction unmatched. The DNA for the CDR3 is TGCGCCAGCAGCATAGGACTAGCGAGTTTCTCCTACAATGAGCAGTTCTTC. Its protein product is CASSIGLASFSYNEQFF. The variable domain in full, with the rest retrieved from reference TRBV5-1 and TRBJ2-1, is KAGVTQTPRYLIKTRGQQVTLSCSPISGHRSVSWYQQTPGQGLQFLFEYFSETQRNKGNFPGRFSGRQFSNSRSEMNVSTLELGDSALYLCASSIGLASFSYNEQFFGPGTRLTVL.

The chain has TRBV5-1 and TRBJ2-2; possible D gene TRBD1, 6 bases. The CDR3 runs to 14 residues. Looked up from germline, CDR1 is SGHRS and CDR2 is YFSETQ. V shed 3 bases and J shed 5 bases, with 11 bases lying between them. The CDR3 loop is CASSWADRTGELFF. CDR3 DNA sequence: TGCGCCAGCAGCTGGGCTGACAGGACCGGGGAGCTGTTTTTT.

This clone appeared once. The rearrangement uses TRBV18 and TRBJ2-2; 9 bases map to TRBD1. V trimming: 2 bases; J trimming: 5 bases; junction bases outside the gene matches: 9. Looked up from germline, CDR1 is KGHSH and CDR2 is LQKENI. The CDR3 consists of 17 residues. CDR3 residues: CASSPSGTGSTTGELFF. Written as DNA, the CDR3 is TGTGCCAGCTCACCATCCGGGACAGGGTCCACTACCGGGGAGCTGTTTTTT.

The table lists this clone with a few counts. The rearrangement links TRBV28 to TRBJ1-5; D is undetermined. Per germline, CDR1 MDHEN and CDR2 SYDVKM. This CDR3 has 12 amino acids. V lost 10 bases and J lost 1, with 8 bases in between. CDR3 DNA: TGTGCCACCCACGGGAGCAATCAGCCCCAGCATTTT. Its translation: CATHGSNQPQHF.

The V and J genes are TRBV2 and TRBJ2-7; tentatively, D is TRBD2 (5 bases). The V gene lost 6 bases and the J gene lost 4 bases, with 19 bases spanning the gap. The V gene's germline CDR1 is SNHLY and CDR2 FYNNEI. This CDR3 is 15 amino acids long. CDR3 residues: CASRAEGAVIYEQYF. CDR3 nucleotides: TGTGCCAGCAGGGCAGAGGGAGCGGTAATTTACGAGCAGTACTTC.

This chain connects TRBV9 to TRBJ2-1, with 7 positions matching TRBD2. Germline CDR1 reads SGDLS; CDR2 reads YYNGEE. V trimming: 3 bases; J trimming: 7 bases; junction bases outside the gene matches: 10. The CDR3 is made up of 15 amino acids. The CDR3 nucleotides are TGTGCCAGCAGCGGACCAGAAGCGGGGATAAATGAGCAGTTCTTC. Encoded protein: CASSGPEAGINEQFF.

The CDR3 sequence: CSVRSSDREFYNEQFF. DNA for the CDR3: TGCAGCGTTCGATCTAGCGATCGTGAGTTCTACAATGAGCAGTTCTTC. The rearrangement links TRBV29-1 to TRBJ2-1, with D possibly being TRBD2 (6 bases). V lost 5 bases and J 3 bases, leaving 20 bases between the germline ends. The CDR3 loop spans 16 amino acids. From germline, CDR1 is SQVTM and CDR2 ANQGSEA.

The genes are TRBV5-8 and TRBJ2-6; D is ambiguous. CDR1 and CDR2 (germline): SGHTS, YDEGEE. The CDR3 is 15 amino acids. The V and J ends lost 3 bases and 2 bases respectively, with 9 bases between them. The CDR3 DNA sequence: TGTGCCAGCAGCTCCTTAGAAGCTGGGGCCAACGTCCTGACTTTC. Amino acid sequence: CASSSLEAGANVLTF.

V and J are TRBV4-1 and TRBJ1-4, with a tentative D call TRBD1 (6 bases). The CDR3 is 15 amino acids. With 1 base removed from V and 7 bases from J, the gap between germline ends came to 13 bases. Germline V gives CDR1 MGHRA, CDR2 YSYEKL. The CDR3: CASSQAGGRVEKLFF. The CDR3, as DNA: TGCGCCAGCAGCCAAGCTGGGGGCAGGGTTGAAAAACTGTTTTTT.